The 21 T cell receptor beta chains given below trace back to one sample, sequenced in a study of yellow fever vaccine responses in identical twins (dated by TCRdb to 2016 to 2019). The library was built by means of RT-PCR. The sequencing machine was an Illumina HiSeq 2500. TCRdb reworked the public reads: Q25 trimming with fastp, MiXCR clone assembly, productive beta chains retained. Entries are consolidated by CDR3 protein sequence, retaining the most common genes and DNA. The sample table shows around 13,000 distinct CDR3 sequences, and about 81% are seen once. The leading ten clones occupy about 0.66% of the sample. The specimen comprised T cells from blood (PBMCs), unsorted or a sorted subset (not recorded which), sampled before or after yellow fever vaccination (not recorded which). These receptor sequences come from a woman between 18 and 30 years old who received the yellow fever vaccine. Donor details come from another sample of the same person, matched by shared clones.

The chain joins TRBV20-1 to TRBJ2-3, with 9 bases fitting TRBD2. Germline values: CDR1 DFQATT, CDR2 SNEGSKA (reference sequence). V lost 6 bases, J lost 4 bases, and 11 bases stayed unmatched. This CDR3 region has 15 residues. CDR3 in DNA: TGCAGTGCAACGATAGCGGGAGTACGTGCAGATACGCAGTATTTT. It is translated as CSATIAGVRADTQYF.

The chain links TRBV13 to TRBJ2-3, with a possible D match to TRBD1 (6 bases). The germline V gene encodes CDR1 PRHDT and CDR2 FYEKMQ (reference sequence). V was shortened by 1 base and J by 5 bases, with 10 bases between the two germline ends. The CDR3 is 14 residues long. As DNA, the CDR3 is TGTGCCAGCAGCTTAGCCAACAGGGAAGATACGCAGTATTTT. It encodes CASSLANREDTQYF.

CDR3 nucleotide sequence: TGTGCCAGCTCACCACTGGCCAGTTTAATGAACACTGAAGCTTTCTTT. Its protein is CASSPLASLMNTEAFF. This chain links TRBV18 with TRBJ1-1; unclear D gene. Germline assignment: CDR1 KGHSH and CDR2 LQKENI. CDR3 length: 16 residues. V was clipped by 1 base and J by 0 bases, with 12 bases between them.

This chain uses TRBV11-2 with TRBJ2-7; maybe TRBD2 (7 bases). CDR1 SGHAT and CDR2 FQNNGV come from the germline V gene. This CDR3 region has 12 residues. With 5 bases removed from V and 6 bases from J, the gap between germline ends came to 11 bases. The CDR3 spells CASSHGGREQYF. CDR3 nucleotides: TGTGCCAGCAGCCACGGGGGGCGCGAGCAGTACTTC.

This clonotype was observed a few times. V is TRBV18 and J is TRBJ2-7; no reliable D call. Germline assignment: CDR1 KGHSH and CDR2 LQKENI. This CDR3 is built from 13 residues. The germline V and J ends were trimmed by 2 bases and 1 base, with 6 bases remaining between them. The CDR3 region is CASSPKNSYEQYF. DNA for the CDR3: TGTGCCAGCTCACCAAAAAATTCCTACGAGCAGTACTTC. Using reference TRBV18 and TRBJ2-7 for the parts outside the CDR3, the full variable domain is NAGVMQNPRHLVRRRGQEARLRCSPMKGHSHVYWYRQLPEEGLKFMVYLQKENIIDESGMPKERFSAEFPKEGPSILRIQQVVRGDSAAYFCASSPKNSYEQYFGPGTRLTVT.

The J gene is TRBJ2-1, the V gene TRBV7-2; 9 bases are shared with TRBD2. This CDR3 spans 14 amino acids. After removal of 3 bases from V and 4 bases from J, the junction contained 1 base not matched to a gene. Germline CDR1 is SGHTA and CDR2 is FQGNSA. Here the CDR3 DNA reads TGTGCCAGCAGCTTGACTAGCGGTTACAATGAGCAGTTCTTC. Encoded protein: CASSLTSGYNEQFF.

In DNA, the CDR3 is TGCAGTGCTAGCAACCTAGGACAGGGCCAGTTCGACGAGCAGTACTTC. This codes for CSASNLGQGQFDEQYF. V and J are TRBV20-1 and TRBJ2-7, with 8 nucleotides matching TRBD1. Germline V lookup: CDR1 DFQATT, CDR2 SNEGSKA (reference sequence). With 3 bases clipped from V and 5 bases from J, the junction kept 15 bases outside the gene matches. This CDR3 has 16 amino acids.

The chain joins TRBV10-3 to TRBJ1-5; possibly TRBD1 for D (5 bases). Germline V gene lookup returns CDR1 ENHRY and CDR2 SYGVKD. The CDR3 is 12 residues long. V was shortened by 11 bases and J by 4 bases, with 12 bases between the two germline ends. The CDR3 DNA reads TGTGCCGTACAGGAGCCAAATCAGCCCCAGCATTTT. Translating gives CAVQEPNQPQHF.

This chain connects TRBV19 to TRBJ2-5, with D possibly matching TRBD1 (5 bases). The CDR3 contains 14 residues. CDR1 is LNHDA and CDR2 is SQIVND in the germline V gene (reference sequence). V was trimmed by 1 base and J by 1 base, leaving 7 bases between them. CDR3 in DNA: TGTGCCAGTAGTATAGGACAGATCCAAGAGACCCAGTACTTC. This gives the protein CASSIGQIQETQYF.

This chain joins TRBV2 and TRBJ2-1; D possibly corresponds to TRBD2 (5 bases). Between the trimmed V and J ends, which lost 2 bases and 6 bases, there was a span of 11 bases. The germline gives CDR1 SNHLY, CDR2 FYNNEI. This CDR3 has 14 residues. The CDR3 nucleotides read TGTGCCAGCAGTGAAATGGTGGACTCCAATGAGCAGTTCTTC. It encodes CASSEMVDSNEQFF. The full variable domain, its missing parts supplied by reference TRBV2 and TRBJ2-1, is EPEVTQTPSHQVTQMGQEVILRCVPISNHLYFYWYRQILGQKVEFLVSFYNNEISEKSEIFDDQFSVERPDGSNFTLKIRSTKLEDSAMYFCASSEMVDSNEQFFGPGTRLTVL.

This chain joins TRBV20-1 and TRBJ2-1; no firm D call. CDR1 DFQATT and CDR2 SNEGSKA come from the germline V gene (reference sequence). There are 15 residues in the CDR3. The ends were cut back, 3 bases at V and 1 base at J, with 13 bases in the middle. CDR3 nucleotides: TGCAGTGCTAGGCCCGCGAGCAGTTCCTACAATGAGCAGTTCTTC. This translates into CSARPASSSYNEQFF.

This clonotype was counted between two and nine times. The chain carries TRBV28 and TRBJ2-3; TRBD1 aligns across 7 bases. After removal of 5 bases from V and 2 bases from J, the junction contained 4 bases not matched to a gene. Germline V lookup: CDR1 MDHEN, CDR2 SYDVKM. The CDR3 consists of 14 residues. CDR3 protein: CASSRQGTTDTQYF. The DNA of the CDR3 is TGTGCCAGCAGTCGACAGGGAACCACAGATACGCAGTATTTT.

The chain carries TRBV10-3 and TRBJ2-7; TRBD1 is a possible D gene (5 bases). This CDR3 is built from 13 residues. Germline V gene data show CDR1 as ENHRY and CDR2 as SYGVKD. Between the trimmed V and J ends, which lost 6 bases and 1 base, there was a span of 10 bases. CDR3: CAIRGAASYEQYV. Here the CDR3 DNA reads TGTGCCATCAGAGGGGCTGCATCCTACGAGCAGTACGTC.

The chain is built from TRBV5-1 and TRBJ2-1; D ambiguous. The ends were cut back, 2 bases at V and 5 bases at J, with 8 bases in the middle. The CDR3 runs 13 residues. Germline CDR1 SGHRS, CDR2 YFSETQ. The CDR3 reads CASSLVTNNEQFF. In nucleotides, the CDR3 is TGCGCCAGCAGCTTAGTGACAAACAATGAGCAGTTCTTC. Filled out from reference TRBV5-1 and TRBJ2-1, the complete variable domain reads KAGVTQTPRYLIKTRGQQVTLSCSPISGHRSVSWYQQTPGQGLQFLFEYFSETQRNKGNFPGRFSGRQFSNSRSEMNVSTLELGDSALYLCASSLVTNNEQFFGPGTRLTVL.

This chain joins TRBV10-3 and TRBJ1-3; D ambiguous. Germline V CDR1 and CDR2: ENHRY, SYGVKD. CDR3 length equals 13 residues. V was shortened by 9 bases and J by 2 bases, with 11 bases between the two germline ends. Written as DNA, the CDR3 is TGTGCCATAACTGGGTCCCCTGGAAACACCATATATTTT. It yields the protein CAITGSPGNTIYF.

The chain couples TRBV3-1 to TRBJ1-3; D unclear. The germline V gene encodes CDR1 LGHDT and CDR2 YNNKEL (reference sequence). The V and J ends lost 10 bases and 4 bases respectively, with 8 bases between them. CDR3 length equals 11 residues. In nucleotides, the CDR3 is TGTGCCACCGCCTTGGGAAACACCATATATTTT. Translated: CATALGNTIYF.

This chain connects TRBV7-9 to TRBJ2-3; D gene uncertain. V was clipped by 5 bases and J by 5 bases, with 8 bases between them. This CDR3 has 12 amino acids. CDR1 and CDR2 (germline): SEHNR, FQNEAQ (reference sequence). CDR3 sequence: CASSRMGDTQYF. The DNA of the CDR3 is TGTGCCAGCAGCCGCATGGGAGATACGCAGTATTTT.

The CDR3 loop reads CASSFGNTIYF. The CDR3 DNA reads TGCGCCAGCAGCTTCGGAAACACCATATATTTT. The rearrangement links TRBV5-1 to TRBJ1-3; no clear D gene. Looked up from germline, CDR1 is SGHRS and CDR2 is YFSETQ. The CDR3 is made up of 11 amino acids. With 2 bases removed from V and 4 bases from J, the gap between germline ends came to 1 base.

The V gene is TRBV11-2, the J gene TRBJ2-1; D gene unclear. This CDR3 comprises 16 residues. Germline lookup yields CDR1 SGHAT and CDR2 FQNNGV. The germline V and J ends were trimmed by 1 base and 0 bases, with 10 bases remaining between them. In DNA form, the CDR3 reads TGTGCCAGCAGCTTAGTGGTCGGCAGCTCCTACAATGAGCAGTTCTTC. Translating it yields CASSLVVGSSYNEQFF.

This clonotype was seen more than once but under ten times. The chain carries TRBV7-8 and TRBJ1-1; 8 bases are a match to TRBD1. Germline CDR1 and CDR2: SGHVS and FQNEAQ. This CDR3 comprises 15 residues. V lost 1 base to trimming and J lost 4 bases; unmatched junction nucleotides: 5. In DNA, the CDR3 is TGTGCCAGCAGCTTAGGACAGGGGAGGATCACTGAAGCTTTCTTT. Residues: CASSLGQGRITEAFF.

J is TRBJ2-1 and V is TRBV28; TRBD2 aligns across 8 bases. CDR3 length equals 17 residues. V trimming: 5 bases; J trimming: 8 bases; junction bases outside the gene matches: 17. Looked up from germline, CDR1 is MDHEN and CDR2 is SYDVKM. The CDR3 protein is CASSPLPGLGKGDEQFF. DNA of the CDR3: TGTGCCAGCAGTCCACTCCCGGGACTAGGCAAAGGGGATGAGCAGTTCTTC. Combining the CDR3 with reference TRBV28 and TRBJ2-1 gives the whole variable domain DVKVTQSSRYLVKRTGEKVFLECVQDMDHENMFWYRQDPGLGLRLIYFSYDVKMKEKGDIPEGYSVSREKKERFSLILESASTNQTSMYLCASSPLPGLGKGDEQFFGPGTRLTVL.